This T cell receptor beta chain was captured by sequencing in a study of blood T cells in healthy people across ages. Findings of the study overall: Age advanced and TCR beta diversity per million T cells fell, roughly linearly. More naive CD4+ cells and higher diversity marked long-lived donors relative to aged donors.

A second roughly 6 to 11 cycle PCR used barcoded and J-beta primers. Each of the cDNA molecules was tagged by a template-switch adaptor with 12 random nucleotides. TCRdb recomputed calls from the 5' RACE reads with MiXCR, one row per CDR3 protein. The sample records 1.5 million to 2 million distinct CDR3 sequences, 28% being singletons. This clonotype was counted a few times. The antigen remains undetermined. Per the germline V gene, CDR1 is MNHEY and CDR2 is SVGEGT. J lost 1 base, V lost 2 bases, and 4 bases had no gene match. The CDR3 has 16 residues. Total RNA was isolated from each sample in quantities of at least 5.5 micrograms.

This TCR was sampled from a woman aged 30 to 39 in good health. This rearrangement joins TRBV6-2 or TRBV6-3 to TRBJ1-2, with 10 nucleotides matching TRBD1. Sequencing was carried out using blood. CDR3 in amino acids: CASSYPGQGDNYGYTF. For the CDR3, the DNA is TGTGCCAGCAGTTACCCTGGACAGGGGGATAACTATGGCTACACCTTC.